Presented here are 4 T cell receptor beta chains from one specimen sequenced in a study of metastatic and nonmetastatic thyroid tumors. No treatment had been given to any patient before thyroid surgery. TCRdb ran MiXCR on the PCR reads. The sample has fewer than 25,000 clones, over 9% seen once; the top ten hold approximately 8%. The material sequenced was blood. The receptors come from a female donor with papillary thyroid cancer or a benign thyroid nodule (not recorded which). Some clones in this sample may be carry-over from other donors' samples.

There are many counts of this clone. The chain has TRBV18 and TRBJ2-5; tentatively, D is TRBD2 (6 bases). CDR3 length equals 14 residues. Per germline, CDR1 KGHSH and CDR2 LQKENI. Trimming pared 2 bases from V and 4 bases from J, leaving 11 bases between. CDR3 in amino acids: CASSPNSGRETQYF. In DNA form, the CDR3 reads TGTGCCAGCTCACCAAACTCCGGGAGAGAGACCCAGTACTTC.

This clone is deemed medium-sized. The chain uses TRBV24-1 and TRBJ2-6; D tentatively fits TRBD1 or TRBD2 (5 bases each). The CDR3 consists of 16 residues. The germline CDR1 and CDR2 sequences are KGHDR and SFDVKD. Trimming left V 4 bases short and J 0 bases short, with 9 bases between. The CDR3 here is CATSEGRPSGANVLTF. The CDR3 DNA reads TGTGCCACCAGTGAGGGACGTCCCTCTGGGGCCAACGTCCTGACTTTC.

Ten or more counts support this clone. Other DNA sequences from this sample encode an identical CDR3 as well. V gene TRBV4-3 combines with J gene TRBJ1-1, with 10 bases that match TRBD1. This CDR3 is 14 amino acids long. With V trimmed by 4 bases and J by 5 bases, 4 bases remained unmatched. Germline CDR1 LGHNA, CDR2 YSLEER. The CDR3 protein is CASSRDRGRTEAFF. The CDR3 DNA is TGCGCCAGCAGCCGTGACAGGGGGCGGACTGAAGCTTTCTTT.

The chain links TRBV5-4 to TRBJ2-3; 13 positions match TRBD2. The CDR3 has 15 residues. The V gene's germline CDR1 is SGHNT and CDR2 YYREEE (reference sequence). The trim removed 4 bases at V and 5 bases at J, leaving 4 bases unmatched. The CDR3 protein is CASSPGLAGEDTQYF. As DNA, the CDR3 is TGTGCCAGCAGCCCCGGACTAGCGGGAGAAGATACGCAGTATTTT.